This T cell receptor (beta chain) was sequenced during a study of human T cells and chemical hapten exposure. Remarks on this clonotype: Its antigen is unidentified.

Study-level points and caveats: The number of TCRs over 1 in 1000 frequency stayed unchanged after DPC. Compared with pre-sensitization or healthy control sets, expanded TCRs clustered more.

Stated time point: patch test 3, about 24 weeks after DPC sensitization. The treatment: therapeutic diphenylcyclopropenone sensitization with weekly scalp DPC. The donor pool consisted of alopecia patients aged 18 to 70 years, considered suitable for DPC. In the original workflow: A per-sample median of around 88,000 TCRs was observed, with counts ranging from roughly 20,000 to 690,600. TCRdb itself ran the RACE reads through MiXCR, one entry per CDR3 protein. The V and J calls shown here were made by TCRdb, not taken from the authors' results. Of more than 150,000 distinct CDR3 sequences detected, 24% appear once; the ten largest clones hold approximately 2.5%. The CDR3 sequence is 16 residues long. Trimming stripped 4 bases from V and 4 bases from J, with 17 bases between. Germline CDR1 and CDR2: SEHNR and FQNEAQ (reference sequence).

The chain uses TRBV7-9 and TRBJ1-5, with D possibly matching TRBD1 (6 bases). This receptor was obtained from a woman between 40 and 50 years old with alopecia areata. Some clones in this sample may be carry-over from other donors' samples. The source material was whole blood, sampled in connection with sensitization to the hapten diphenylcyclopropenone (DPC). The CDR3 DNA sequence: TGTGCCAGCAGCTCCCTAAAGGGGGGCCCGAATCAGCCCCAGCATTTT. It encodes CASSSLKGGPNQPQHF.